The rows below give T cell receptor beta chains drawn from one sample of a study of T cells after yellow fever vaccination. TCRdb recomputed calls from the 5' RACE reads with MiXCR, one row per CDR3 protein. The sample records about 320,000 distinct CDR3 sequences, 3.5% to 4.5% being singletons. The material was PBMCs, obtained 15 days after the yellow fever booster vaccination. Source of these receptors: a man between 18 and 29 years old who received the YFV17D yellow fever vaccine. CDR3s include the opening cysteine and the closing phenylalanine or tryptophan. Fields, in order: D gene, J gene, V gene, clone size, CDR3 DNA, CDR3 protein. A D gene is named only where the DNA matches it firmly. A clone size is listed for some rows: how often the clone was seen (once, few, many), or a class if it is expanded.

D: .; J: TRBJ2-5; V: TRBV5-1; size: many; DNA: TGCGCCAGCAAGGACCAAGAGACCCAGTACTTC; CDR3: CASKDQETQYF
D: TRBD1; J: TRBJ1-2; V: TRBV7-9; size: many; DNA: TGTGCCAGCAGCTCGATCCCCAACAGGGGGCACGGCTACACCTTC; CDR3: CASSSIPNRGHGYTF
D: .; J: TRBJ1-2; V: TRBV7-8; size: .; DNA: TGTGCCAGCAGCTTACCCGGCGGGCAGTCCTATGGCTACACCTTC; CDR3: CASSLPGGQSYGYTF
D: .; J: TRBJ1-2; V: TRBV5-1; size: many; DNA: TGCGCCAGCAGCTTGGATGGGGGCCCTAACTATGGCTACACCTTC; CDR3: CASSLDGGPNYGYTF
D: TRBD2; J: TRBJ2-1; V: TRBV5-1; size: many; DNA: TGCGCCAGCAGTTCCATAGCGGGGGGTGAGCAGTTCTTC; CDR3: CASSSIAGGEQFF
D: .; J: TRBJ1-1; V: TRBV5-4; size: .; DNA: TGTGCCACCTCCATAGGCGGCCAGACTCAGGGCGCTGAAGCTTTCTTT; CDR3: CATSIGGQTQGAEAFF
D: .; J: TRBJ1-5; V: TRBV28; size: few; DNA: TGTGCCAGCAGGAATGATCTGAGGGATCAGCCCCAGCATTTT; CDR3: CASRNDLRDQPQHF
D: TRBD2; J: TRBJ2-3; V: TRBV7-2; size: many; DNA: TGTGCCAGCAGCATCACACTAGCGGGGGTTGGAGATACGCAGTATTTT; CDR3: CASSITLAGVGDTQYF
D: .; J: TRBJ2-5; V: TRBV18; size: many; DNA: TGTGCCAGCTCACCAGGGCTAGCGGAGACCCAGTACTTC; CDR3: CASSPGLAETQYF
D: TRBD1; J: TRBJ2-2; V: TRBV20-1; size: many; DNA: TGCAGTGCCCACAGGGGGCGCAACACCGGGGAGCTGTTTTTT; CDR3: CSAHRGRNTGELFF
D: .; J: TRBJ1-4; V: TRBV28; size: few; DNA: TGTGCCAGCAGTTCTACTCGTCTAACTAATGAAAAACTGTTTTTT; CDR3: CASSSTRLTNEKLFF
D: .; J: TRBJ2-1; V: TRBV7-3; size: many; DNA: TGTGCCAGCAGCACATCTGTCATCAGGCGCCAGCCCTACAATGAGCAGTTCTTC; CDR3: CASSTSVIRRQPYNEQFF
D: .; J: TRBJ1-2; V: TRBV5-1; size: many; DNA: TGCGCCAGCAGCTTGGGGGATGGGGCCGGCTATGGCTACACCTTC; CDR3: CASSLGDGAGYGYTF
D: TRBD1; J: TRBJ2-1; V: TRBV5-1; size: many; DNA: TGCGCCAGCAGCTTGGCCCCGACAGGGTTCCCGAGTGAGCAGTTCTTC; CDR3: CASSLAPTGFPSEQFF
D: .; J: TRBJ1-4; V: TRBV27; size: many; DNA: TGTGCCAGCAGTTTAGCGGGGGTAGATGAAAAACTGTTTTTT; CDR3: CASSLAGVDEKLFF
D: TRBD1; J: TRBJ2-2; V: TRBV5-1; size: few; DNA: TGCGCCAGCACGGCAGGGGGACGTATCACCGGGGAGCTGTTTTTT; CDR3: CASTAGGRITGELFF
D: .; J: TRBJ2-1; V: TRBV27; size: few; DNA: TGTGCCAGCAGTTACATCAGGGGTTCCCACAATGAGCAGTTCTTC; CDR3: CASSYIRGSHNEQFF
D: TRBD1; J: TRBJ2-5; V: TRBV4-2; size: .; DNA: TGTGCCAGCAGCCAGACTCTTGGACAGGGGTTTGGGACCCAGTACTTC; CDR3: CASSQTLGQGFGTQYF
D: TRBD1; J: TRBJ1-4; V: TRBV4-1; size: .; DNA: TGCGCCAGCAGCCAAGTCGTCCCGGGACAGCTAAAATTGGCGACTAATGAAAAACTGTTTTTT; CDR3: CASSQVVPGQLKLATNEKLFF
D: TRBD1; J: TRBJ1-5; V: TRBV7-9; size: .; DNA: TGTGCCAGCAGCGCCGACGACAGGGCGCCCCAGCATTTT; CDR3: CASSADDRAPQHF
D: .; J: TRBJ2-2; V: TRBV24-1; size: many; DNA: TGTGCCACCAAGGACTCCACCGGGGAGCTGTTTTTT; CDR3: CATKDSTGELFF
D: .; J: TRBJ2-2; V: TRBV6-6; size: .; DNA: TGTGCCAGCAGTTACTCGTCCCATGACACCGGGGAGCTGTTTTTT; CDR3: CASSYSSHDTGELFF
D: .; J: TRBJ2-5; V: TRBV6-2/TRBV6-3; size: few; DNA: TGTGCCAGCAACGGGGTCCAAGAGACCCAGTACTTC; CDR3: CASNGVQETQYF
D: TRBD2; J: TRBJ2-1; V: TRBV4-3; size: .; DNA: TGCGCCAGCAGCCATGGGGAGACTAGCGAGGCCACCTCCTACAATGAGCAGTTCTTC; CDR3: CASSHGETSEATSYNEQFF
D: .; J: TRBJ2-5; V: TRBV29-1; size: .; DNA: TGCACAATGACCGGGTCGGAGGAGACCCAGTACTTC; CDR3: CTMTGSEETQYF
D: .; J: TRBJ1-4; V: TRBV20-1; size: few; DNA: TGCAGTGCTAGATCGGCGGATGGGAATGAAAAACTGTTTTTT; CDR3: CSARSADGNEKLFF
D: .; J: TRBJ2-7; V: TRBV12-3/TRBV12-4; size: many; DNA: TGTGCCAGCAGTTTAAGGGTTACCTACGAGCAGTACTTC; CDR3: CASSLRVTYEQYF
D: .; J: TRBJ2-7; V: TRBV7-2; size: .; DNA: TGTGCCAGCAGCTTAGTTTATTGGGAGGAATCAGGGCAGTACTTC; CDR3: CASSLVYWEESGQYF
D: .; J: TRBJ2-3; V: TRBV5-1; size: many; DNA: TGCGCCAGCAGCTTGGGGGTAAGGCAGAAGACTGATACGCAGTATTTT; CDR3: CASSLGVRQKTDTQYF
D: .; J: TRBJ2-4; V: TRBV20-1; size: many; DNA: TGCAGTGCTAGCCGGCGCGGAGGGGCGACCAAAAACATTCAGTACTTC; CDR3: CSASRRGGATKNIQYF
D: TRBD2; J: TRBJ2-7; V: TRBV5-1; size: many; DNA: TGCGCCAGCAGCTTAAGCGGGGGTCCCTACGAGCAGTACTTC; CDR3: CASSLSGGPYEQYF
D: .; J: TRBJ1-2; V: TRBV9; size: many; DNA: TGTGCCAGCAGCGCTCCTGGGGACGGCTACACCTTC; CDR3: CASSAPGDGYTF
D: TRBD2; J: TRBJ2-3; V: TRBV7-2; size: many; DNA: TGTGCCAGCAGCTCGGAGCGGGGCCACTTCACAGATACGCAGTATTTT; CDR3: CASSSERGHFTDTQYF
D: TRBD1; J: TRBJ1-2; V: TRBV25-1; size: many; DNA: TGTGCCAGCAGCCTGACAGGGTCCGATGGCTACACCTTC; CDR3: CASSLTGSDGYTF
D: .; J: TRBJ2-3; V: TRBV4-1; size: many; DNA: TGCGCCAGCAGCTACGGGGGGCCCACAGATACGCAGTATTTT; CDR3: CASSYGGPTDTQYF
D: .; J: TRBJ1-5; V: TRBV5-1; size: many; DNA: TGCGCCAGCAGCTTGACAGGGTTCGATCAGCCCCAGCATTTT; CDR3: CASSLTGFDQPQHF
D: .; J: TRBJ1-5; V: TRBV20-1; size: .; DNA: TGCAGTGCTAGAGATCCCGGGACTGCCAGCAATCAGCCCCAGCATTTT; CDR3: CSARDPGTASNQPQHF